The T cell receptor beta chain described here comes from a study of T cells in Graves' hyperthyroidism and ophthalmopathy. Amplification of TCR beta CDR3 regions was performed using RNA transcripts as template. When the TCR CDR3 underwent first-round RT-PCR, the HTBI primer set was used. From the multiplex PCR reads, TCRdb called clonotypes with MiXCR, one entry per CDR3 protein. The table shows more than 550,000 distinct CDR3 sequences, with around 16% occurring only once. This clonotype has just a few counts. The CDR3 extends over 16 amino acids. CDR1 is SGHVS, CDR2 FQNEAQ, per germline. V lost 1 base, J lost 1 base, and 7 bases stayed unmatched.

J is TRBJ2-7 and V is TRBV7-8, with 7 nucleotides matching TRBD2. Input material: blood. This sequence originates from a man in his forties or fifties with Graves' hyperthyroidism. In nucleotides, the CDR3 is TGTGCCAGCAGCTTAGGATTCGCTAGCGGATCCTACGAGCAGTACTTC. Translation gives CASSLGFASGSYEQYF.